These 2 T cell receptor beta chains came from one sample sequenced in a study of identical twins (dated by TCRdb to 2016 to 2017). Library creation used 5' RACE. Sequencing was performed on an Illumina HiSeq 2000. The raw public data were reprocessed by TCRdb itself: fastp quality trimming at Q25, MiXCR clonotype calling, in-frame beta chains only. Duplicate CDR3 protein sequences are folded into a single record with the most common DNA and genes. In all, the sample holds about 340,000 distinct CDR3 sequences, and roughly an eighth of those were seen once. The ten top clones hold 7.2% of the sample. The same data also went into a second study, on yellow fever vaccine responses in identical twins.

Source material: CD8+ T cells sorted from blood. These receptors were taken from a woman under 30 in good health.

This clonotype was seen repeatedly, ten times or more. The chain employs TRBV2 and TRBJ2-7, with D perhaps matching TRBD1 (6 bases). Trimming shortened V by 11 bases and J by 0 bases, and 11 bases separated the two germline ends. Looked up from germline, CDR1 is SNHLY and CDR2 is FYNNEI. The CDR3 runs to 12 residues. CDR3 in amino acids: CASTGSSYEQYV. Written as DNA, the CDR3 is TGTGCCTCGACAGGTAGCTCCTACGAGCAGTACGTC.

This chain links TRBV10-1 with TRBJ2-7, with unresolved D. V lost 6 bases to trimming and J lost 0 bases, with 12 bases between them. CDR1 and CDR2 (germline): WNHNN, SYGVQD (reference sequence). The CDR3 loop spans 14 amino acids. The CDR3 coding sequence is TGCGCCAGCAGCGAAGGAAGGAGCTCCTACGAGCAGTACTTC. This encodes CASSEGRSSYEQYF.